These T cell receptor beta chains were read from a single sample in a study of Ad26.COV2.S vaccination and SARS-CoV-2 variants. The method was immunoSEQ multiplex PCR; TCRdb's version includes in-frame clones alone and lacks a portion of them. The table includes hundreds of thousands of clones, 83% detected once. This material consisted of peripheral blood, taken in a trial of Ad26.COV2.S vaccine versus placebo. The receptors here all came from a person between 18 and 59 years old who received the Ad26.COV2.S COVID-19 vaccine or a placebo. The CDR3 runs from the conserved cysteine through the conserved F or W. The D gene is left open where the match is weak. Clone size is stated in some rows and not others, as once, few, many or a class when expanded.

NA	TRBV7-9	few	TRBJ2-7	TGTGCCAGCAGCTCCACGCAACAGGGAATCGGGTACGAGCAGTACTTC	CASSSTQQGIGYEQYF
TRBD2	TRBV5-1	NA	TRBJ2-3	TGCGCCAGCAGTATATTACCCGGGGGGGGCACAGATACGCAGTATTTT	CASSILPGGGTDTQYF
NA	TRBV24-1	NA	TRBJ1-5	TGTGCCACCAGTGGAGGAATCTCACCCCAGCATTTT	CATSGGISPQHF
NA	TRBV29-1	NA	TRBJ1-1	TGCAGCGCGAACGAAGGGAACACTGAAGCTTTCTTT	CSANEGNTEAFF
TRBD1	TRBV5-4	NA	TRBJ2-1	TGTGCCAGCAGCCGGACGGGACAGGGGTTCAATGAGCAGTTCTTC	CASSRTGQGFNEQFF
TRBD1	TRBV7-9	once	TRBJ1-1	TGTGCCAGCAGCCTTGACGGGGGACAGGGAGGGATCACTGAAGCTTTCTTT	CASSLDGGQGGITEAFF
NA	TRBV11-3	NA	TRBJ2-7	TGTGCCAGCAGCTTAGGCAGGGCTCGCGACGAGCAGTACTTC	CASSLGRARDEQYF
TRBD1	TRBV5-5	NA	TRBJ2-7	TGTGCCAGCAGCTCGGGGACAGGGTACGACGAGCAGTACTTC	CASSSGTGYDEQYF
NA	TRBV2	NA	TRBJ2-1	TGTGCCAGCAGTGATCAAGGCAATGAGCAGTTCTTC	CASSDQGNEQFF
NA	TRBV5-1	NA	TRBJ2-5	TGCGCCAGCAGCTTGTCCGGGAGAGGAGGGGAGACCCAGTACTTC	CASSLSGRGGETQYF
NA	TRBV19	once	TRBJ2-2	TGTGCCAGTAGTATTGAGACCGGGGAGCTGTTTTTT	CASSIETGELFF
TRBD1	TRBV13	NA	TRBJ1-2	TGTGCCAGCAGCACGCGACAGGGGGCAGGCGGCTACACCTTC	CASSTRQGAGGYTF
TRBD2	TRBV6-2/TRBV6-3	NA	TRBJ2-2	TGTGCCAGCAGTTACGGGTTAGCGGGGAACACCGGGGAGCTGTTTTTT	CASSYGLAGNTGELFF
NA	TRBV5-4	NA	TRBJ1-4	TGTGCCAGCAGCATCAGGGGTGGTGAAAAACTGTTTTTT	CASSIRGGEKLFF
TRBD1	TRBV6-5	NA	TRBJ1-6	TGTGCCAGCATGCCGGGACAGGGGATTTCACCCCTCCACTTT	CASMPGQGISPLHF
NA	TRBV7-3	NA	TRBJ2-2	TGTGCCAGCAGCGGGGCGCGGGCCGGGGAGCTGTTTTTT	CASSGARAGELFF
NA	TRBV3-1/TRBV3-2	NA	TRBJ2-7	TGTGCCAGCAGCGCGGCGGCGGGGACCTACGAGCAGTACTTC	CASSAAAGTYEQYF
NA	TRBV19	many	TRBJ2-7	TGTGCCAGTAGCCCCAACGGAAACGAGCAGTACTTC	CASSPNGNEQYF
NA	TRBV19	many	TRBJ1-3	TGTGCCAGTACTTTCGGCGGCCGAGGAAACACCATATATTTT	CASTFGGRGNTIYF
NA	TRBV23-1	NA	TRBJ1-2	TGCGCCAGCAGTCAAGCGGCCGACACAGGGTGGAAGGGCTACACCTTC	CASSQAADTGWKGYTF
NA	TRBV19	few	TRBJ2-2	TGTGCCAGTAGTATATCGCCAGCCACCGGGGAGCTGTTTTTT	CASSISPATGELFF
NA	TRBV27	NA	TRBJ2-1	TGTGCCAGCAGTTATCTCCTCCATAGCTCCTACAATGAGCAGTTCTTC	CASSYLLHSSYNEQFF
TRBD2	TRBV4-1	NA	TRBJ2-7	TGCGCCAGCAGCCAGGGTCGGACTAGCGGCCTTACCTACGAGCAGTACTTC	CASSQGRTSGLTYEQYF
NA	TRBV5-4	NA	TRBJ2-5	TGTGCCAGCAGCTTGGGTACGGGGAGGGAGACCCAGTACTTC	CASSLGTGRETQYF
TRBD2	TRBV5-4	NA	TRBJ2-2	TGTGCCAGCAGCCTGGAGGCTAGCGGGAGATCGGGGGAGCTGTTTTTT	CASSLEASGRSGELFF
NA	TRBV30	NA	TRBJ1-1	TGTGCCTGGAGCCCGATAGGGCCTGAAGCTTTCTTT	CAWSPIGPEAFF
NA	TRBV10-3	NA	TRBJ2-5	TGTGCCATTAGCCGGGCCCAAGAGACCCAGTACTTC	CAISRAQETQYF
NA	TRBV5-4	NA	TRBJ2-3	TGTGCCAGCAGCTTGCTAGCCCCTTCTTCCTGGGTTCATACGCAGTATTTT	CASSLLAPSSWVHTQYF
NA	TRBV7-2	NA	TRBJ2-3	TGTGCCAGCAGCTTGTGGGAGGGGGGGGTAGATACGCAGTATTTT	CASSLWEGGVDTQYF
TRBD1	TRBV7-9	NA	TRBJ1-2	TGTGCCAGCAGCTGGGACAGAAACTATGGCTACACCTTC	CASSWDRNYGYTF
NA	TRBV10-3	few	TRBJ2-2	TGTGCCATCAGTGAGTCGCCCGGGGAGCTGTTTTTT	CAISESPGELFF
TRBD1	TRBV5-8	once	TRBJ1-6	TGTGCCAGCAGCCTCGACAGGGGCCGGACACCCCTCCACTTT	CASSLDRGRTPLHF
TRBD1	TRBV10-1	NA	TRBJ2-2	TGCGCCAGCAGCCGGACAGGGAGCACCGGGGAGCTGTTTTTT	CASSRTGSTGELFF
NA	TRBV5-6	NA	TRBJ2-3	TGTGCCAGCAGCTTGGGCTTGATGCCCGGGCCACTTTTT	CASSLGLMPGPLF
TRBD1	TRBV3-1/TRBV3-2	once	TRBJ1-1	TGTGCCAGCAGAAACCAATTAAACAGGGGGCAGGGAGCTTTCTTT	CASRNQLNRGQGAFF
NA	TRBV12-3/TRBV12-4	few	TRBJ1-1	TGTGCCAGCAGTTTGGGCACTGAAGCTTTCTTT	CASSLGTEAFF
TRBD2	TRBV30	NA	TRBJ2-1	TGTGCCTGGAGTGCCGGGACTAGCGGGAGGGCTGAGCAGTTCTTC	CAWSAGTSGRAEQFF
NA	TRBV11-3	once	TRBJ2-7	TGTGCCAGCAGCTTACACGGGAGACAGTACGAGCAGTACTTC	CASSLHGRQYEQYF
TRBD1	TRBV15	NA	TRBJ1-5	TGTGCCACCAGCAGAGCAGGGACAGAAAATCAGCCCCAGCATTTT	CATSRAGTENQPQHF
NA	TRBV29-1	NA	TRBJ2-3	TGCAGCGTCGCAGGGGCCGGAGATACGCAGTATTTT	CSVAGAGDTQYF
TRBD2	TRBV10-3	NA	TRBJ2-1	TGTGCCATCAGTGAAGGGACTAGCGGGAACTACTACAATGAGCAGTTCTTC	CAISEGTSGNYYNEQFF
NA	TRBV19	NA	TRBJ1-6	TGTGCCAGTGCATGGGACACTCGGGATTCACCCCTCCACTTT	CASAWDTRDSPLHF
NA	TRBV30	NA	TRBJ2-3	TGTGCCTGGAGTCTGGGGAGGTCCGATACGCAGTATTTT	CAWSLGRSDTQYF
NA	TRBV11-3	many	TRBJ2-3	TGTGCCAGCAGCTTAAAGAATACGCAGTATTTT	CASSLKNTQYF
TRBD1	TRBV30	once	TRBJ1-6	TGTGCCTGGAGGAAGACAGGGCATTCACCCCTCCACTTT	CAWRKTGHSPLHF
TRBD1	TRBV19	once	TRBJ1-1	TGTGCCAGTAATTTGCGCCGGACAGGAGGTGAAGCTTTCTTT	CASNLRRTGGEAFF
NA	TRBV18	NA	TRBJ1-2	TGTGCCAGCTCACTGAACTCCGGGAGCCACTATGGCTACACCTTC	CASSLNSGSHYGYTF
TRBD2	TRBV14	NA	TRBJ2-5	TGTGCCAGCAGCCGTCTAGCGGGGGGTCAAGAGACCCAGTACTTC	CASSRLAGGQETQYF